This TCR beta chain was found in a study of shared clonotypes between healthy human individuals. Study-wide points: Naive CD4 clonotypes were shared across a few donors at 5% to 6%. Clonotypes which were not shared had lower generation probabilities than clonotypes that all four donors shared. Compared with memory subsets, naive subsets generally had larger estimated richness.

Every contributor of samples was a Caucasian grown-up residing in Nashville, Tennessee. A word on this clone: Its antigen is unidentified.

The protocol was immunoSEQ multiplex PCR, while the TCRdb copy is restricted to in-frame clones and leaves out a portion. This table has 2 million to 2.5 million clones, approximately 94% appearing once. Germline assignment: CDR1 LGHNA and CDR2 YNFKEQ. V lost 1 base to trimming and J lost 7 bases, with 7 bases between them. The CDR3 covers 13 residues. The sample was naive CD4+ T cells sorted from blood. Subset noted: CD45RA+ positively selected. This TCR came from a young man in good health. The chain employs TRBV4-2 and TRBJ2-2; D is unclear. The DNA of the CDR3 is TGTGCCAGCAGCCAAGGGGATGGCGGGGAGCTGTTTTTT. This translates into CASSQGDGGELFF.